These T cell receptor beta chains were read from a single sample in a study of spatial heterogeneity in lung cancer. In TCRdb, the 5' RACE reads were re-called with MiXCR into one record per CDR3 protein. The table shows around 100,000 distinct CDR3 sequences, with 4% to 4.5% occurring only once. The sequences come from lung tumor tissue, collected at surgery. The receptors here all came from a male donor with early-stage non-small cell lung cancer. Each CDR3 is given with its conserved first and last residue. D genes are given only for firm matches. Where a row states a size, it is once, few, many or the class of an expanded clone; other rows omit it.

J	size	D	V	DNA	CDR3
TRBJ1-4	many	-	TRBV10-3	TGTGCCATCAGTGGGGGTCGGGCAACTAATGAAAAACTGTTTTTT	CAISGGRATNEKLFF
TRBJ2-7	-	TRBD1	TRBV6-5	TGTGCCAGCAGCGGACAGGGGAGGGAGCAGTACTTC	CASSGQGREQYF
TRBJ2-1	many	-	TRBV6-6	TGTGCCAGCAGTCTAGGAGGCGGTTGGGGGTTCTTC	CASSLGGGWGFF
TRBJ2-3	many	-	TRBV12-3/TRBV12-4	TGTGCCAGCAGTTACGACACAGATACGCAGTATTTT	CASSYDTDTQYF
TRBJ2-1	many	-	TRBV11-2	TGTGCCAGCAACCCAAGTTTTGAGGTCTGGGAGCAGTTCTTC	CASNPSFEVWEQFF
TRBJ2-3	many	-	TRBV20-1	TGCAGTGCTAGTATAGCAAATACGCAGTATTTT	CSASIANTQYF
TRBJ2-1	many	TRBD2	TRBV3-1	TGTGCCAGCAGCCAAGGACCCGGGACTAGCGGATACAATGAGCAGTTCTTC	CASSQGPGTSGYNEQFF
TRBJ2-6	many	-	TRBV2	TGTGCCAGCACCTCGGGACTGCACTCTGGGGCCAACGTCCTGACTTTC	CASTSGLHSGANVLTF
TRBJ2-3	many	TRBD2	TRBV14	TGTGCCAGCAGCCCCAGTCCTAGCGGACTTATCGATACGCAGTATTTT	CASSPSPSGLIDTQYF
TRBJ2-1	few	TRBD2	TRBV6-6	TGTGCCAGCAGGTGGGGACTAGCGGGAATGGATGAGCAGTTCTTC	CASRWGLAGMDEQFF
TRBJ1-2	many	-	TRBV4-2	TGTGCCAGCAGCCAAGATGTTGAGGGGATGACGGCTGGCTACACCTTC	CASSQDVEGMTAGYTF
TRBJ2-3	-	TRBD2	TRBV20-1	TGCAGTGCTAGAAAGCTAGCGGGAGGGGTTTTTAATGCAGATACGCAGTATTTT	CSARKLAGGVFNADTQYF
TRBJ2-3	many	TRBD2	TRBV20-1	TGCAGTGCTAGCCAGAGCGGGAGGGGCACAGATACGCAGTATTTT	CSASQSGRGTDTQYF
TRBJ2-7	many	TRBD1	TRBV27	TGTGCCAGCAGCCTAGACAGGGGTCATGTATACGAGCAGTACTTC	CASSLDRGHVYEQYF